This T cell receptor (beta chain) stems from a study of a mutant IDH1 vaccine in newly diagnosed glioma. Study summary: Radiotherapy, temozolomide, or both had been given previously, and both were given to most. Visit V12 happened at week 35; visit V13 happened at week 47. Study-level points and caveats: Seemingly, top peripheral T cell clonotype changes bore no relation to pseudoprogression.

This clone is a singleton in its sample. Its antigen is not known. The time point: week 47, end of study. Doses of 300 ug of mutant IDH1 20-mer peptide were given with topical imiquimod. New IDH1-mutant, ATRX-lost WHO grade 3 or 4 astrocytomas occurred in donors. Only in-frame clones appear in the TCRdb table, and some are missing; sequencing was by immunoSEQ multiplex PCR. The sample includes 50,000 to 65,000 clones, around 83% seen only once; the top ten take roughly 3%. The CDR3 is made up of 17 amino acids. The material sequenced was PBMCs, taken from a glioma patient whose treatment included an IDH1 peptide vaccine. The chain recombines TRBV1 with TRBJ2-7; the table's D call TRBD2 went unverified against the DNA. TRBV1 is deemed a pseudogene. This receptor was taken from a woman aged 45 to 65 with glioma. CDR3 sequence: CTSSQGEPGLAGDEQYF. As DNA, the CDR3 is TGCACCAGCAGCCAAGGGGAACCGGGTCTAGCGGGGGACGAGCAGTACTTC.